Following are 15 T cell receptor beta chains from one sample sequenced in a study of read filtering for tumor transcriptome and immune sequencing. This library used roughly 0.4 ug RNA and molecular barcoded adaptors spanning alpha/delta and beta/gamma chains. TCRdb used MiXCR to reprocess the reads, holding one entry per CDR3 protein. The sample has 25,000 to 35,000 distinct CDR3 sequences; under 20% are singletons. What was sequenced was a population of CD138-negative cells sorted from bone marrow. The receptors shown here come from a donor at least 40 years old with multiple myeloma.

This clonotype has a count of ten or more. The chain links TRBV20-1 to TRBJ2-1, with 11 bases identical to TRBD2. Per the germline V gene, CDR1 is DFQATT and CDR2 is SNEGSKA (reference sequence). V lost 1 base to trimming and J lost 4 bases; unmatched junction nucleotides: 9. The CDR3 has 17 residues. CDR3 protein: CSARVVLAGDLYNEQFF. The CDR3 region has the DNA TGCAGTGCTAGAGTGGTACTAGCGGGAGACCTATACAATGAGCAGTTCTTC.

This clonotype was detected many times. DNA of the CDR3: TGTGCCAGTGAGGACAGATTCACAGATACGCAGTATTTT. It yields the protein CASEDRFTDTQYF. The chain couples TRBV27 to TRBJ2-3, with D tentatively TRBD1 (6 bases). Between the trimmed V and J ends, which lost 9 bases and 2 bases, there was a span of 12 bases. CDR3 length: 13 residues. Germline CDR1 and CDR2: MNHEY and SMNVEV (reference sequence).

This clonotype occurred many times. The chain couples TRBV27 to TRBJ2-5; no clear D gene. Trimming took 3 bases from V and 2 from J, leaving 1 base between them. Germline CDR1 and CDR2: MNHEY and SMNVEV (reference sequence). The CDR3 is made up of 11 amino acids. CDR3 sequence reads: CASSFQETQYF. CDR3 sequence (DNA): TGTGCCAGCAGTTTTCAAGAGACCCAGTACTTC.

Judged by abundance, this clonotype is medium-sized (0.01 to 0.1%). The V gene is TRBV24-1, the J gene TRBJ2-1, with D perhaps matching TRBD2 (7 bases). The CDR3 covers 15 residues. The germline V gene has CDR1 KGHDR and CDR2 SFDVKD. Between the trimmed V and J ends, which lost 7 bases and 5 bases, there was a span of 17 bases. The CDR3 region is CATRDARGPHNEQFF. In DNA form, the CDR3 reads TGTGCCACCAGGGACGCGCGGGGGCCCCACAATGAGCAGTTCTTC.

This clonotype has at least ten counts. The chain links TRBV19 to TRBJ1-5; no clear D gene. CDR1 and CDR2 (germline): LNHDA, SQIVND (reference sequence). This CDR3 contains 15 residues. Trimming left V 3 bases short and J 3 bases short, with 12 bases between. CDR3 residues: CASSIFGQYNQPQHF. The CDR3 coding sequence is TGTGCCAGTAGTATCTTCGGGCAGTACAATCAGCCCCAGCATTTT.

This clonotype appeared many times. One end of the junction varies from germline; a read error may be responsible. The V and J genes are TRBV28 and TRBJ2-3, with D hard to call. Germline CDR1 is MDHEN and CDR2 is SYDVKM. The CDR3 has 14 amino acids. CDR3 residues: CASSPTGSRDTQYF. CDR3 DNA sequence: TGTGCCAGCAGTCCGACGGGTAGCAGAGATACGCAGTATTTT.

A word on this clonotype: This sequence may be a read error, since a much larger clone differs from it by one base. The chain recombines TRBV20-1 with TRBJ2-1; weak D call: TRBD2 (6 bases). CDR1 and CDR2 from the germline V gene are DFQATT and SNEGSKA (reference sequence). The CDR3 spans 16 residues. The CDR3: CGARDIVGGADNEQFF. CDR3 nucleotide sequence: TGCGGTGCTAGAGATATCGTCGGCGGGGCCGACAATGAGCAGTTCTTC.

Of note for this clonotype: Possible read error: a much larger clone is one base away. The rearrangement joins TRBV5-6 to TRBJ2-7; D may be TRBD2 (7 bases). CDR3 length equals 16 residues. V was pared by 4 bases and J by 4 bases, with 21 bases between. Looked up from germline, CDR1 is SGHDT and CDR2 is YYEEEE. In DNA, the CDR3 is TGTGCCAGCAGCCGGGATTTGGCAGGGGAGGGTTACGAGCAGTACTTC. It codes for CASSRDLAGEGYEQYF.

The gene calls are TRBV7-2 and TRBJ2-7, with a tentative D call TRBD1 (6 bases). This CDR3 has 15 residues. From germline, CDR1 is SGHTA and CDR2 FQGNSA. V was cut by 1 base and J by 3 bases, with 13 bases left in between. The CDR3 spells CASSLDGQQVYEQYF. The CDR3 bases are TGTGCCAGCAGCTTAGATGGACAGCAAGTCTACGAGCAGTACTTC.

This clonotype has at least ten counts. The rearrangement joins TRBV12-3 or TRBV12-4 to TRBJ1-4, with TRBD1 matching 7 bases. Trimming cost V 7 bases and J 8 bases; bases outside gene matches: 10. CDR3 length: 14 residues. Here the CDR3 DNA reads TGTGCCAGCACCTTATCGCAGACAGGGGAAAAACTGTTTTTT. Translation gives CASTLSQTGEKLFF.

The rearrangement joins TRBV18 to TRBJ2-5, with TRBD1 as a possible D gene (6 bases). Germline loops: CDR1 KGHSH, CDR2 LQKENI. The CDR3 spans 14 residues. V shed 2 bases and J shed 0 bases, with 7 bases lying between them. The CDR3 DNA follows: TGTGCCAGCTCACCATACAGGGACCAAGAGACCCAGTACTTC. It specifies CASSPYRDQETQYF.

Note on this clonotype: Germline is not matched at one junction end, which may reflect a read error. The CDR3 is CAISDVLARQETHYF. Written as DNA, the CDR3 is TGTGCCATCAGTGATGTCCTAGCTCGGCAAGAGACCCATTACTTC. The V call is TRBV10-3, the J call TRBJ2-5; a weak D match, TRBD2 (5 bases). CDR3 length: 15 amino acids. The V gene's germline CDR1 is ENHRY and CDR2 SYGVKD.

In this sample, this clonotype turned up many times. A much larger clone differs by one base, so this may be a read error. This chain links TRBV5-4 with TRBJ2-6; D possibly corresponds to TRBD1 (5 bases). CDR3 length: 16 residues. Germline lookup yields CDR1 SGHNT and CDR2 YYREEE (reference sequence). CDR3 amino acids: CASSLDSFSGASVLTF. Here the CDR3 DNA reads TGTGCCAGCAGCTTGGACTCCTTCTCTGGGGCCAGCGTCCTGACTTTC.

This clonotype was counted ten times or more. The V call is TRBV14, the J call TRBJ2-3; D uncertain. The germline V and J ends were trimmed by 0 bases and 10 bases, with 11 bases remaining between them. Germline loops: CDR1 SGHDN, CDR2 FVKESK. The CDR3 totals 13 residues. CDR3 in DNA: TGTGCCAGCAGCCAAGAACTCGGGTCGGCGCAGTATTTT. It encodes CASSQELGSAQYF.

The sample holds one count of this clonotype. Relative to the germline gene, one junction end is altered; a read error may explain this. In DNA form, the CDR3 reads TGTGCCAGCGGCGATAGAGGGGGGACCTACGAGCTGTACTTC. It specifies CASGDRGGTYELYF. This rearrangement joins TRBV27 to TRBJ2-7, with D perhaps given as TRBD1 or TRBD2 (6 bases each). Germline CDR1 and CDR2: MNHEY and SMNVEV (reference sequence). The CDR3 length is 14 residues.